The source of this T cell receptor (beta chain) is a study of neurological immune-mediated disorders. Study results and limitations: None of the CDR3 amino acid sequences in expanded clones turned up in more than one subject, which points to private repertoires in all groups. While HTLV-1-associated myelopathy showed the greatest TCR clonal expansion, multiple sclerosis showed the least, falling below healthy controls.

This CDR3 contains 17 residues. CDR1 and CDR2 from the germline V gene are SGHRS and YFSETQ. V shed 0 bases and J shed 5 bases, with 20 bases lying between them. The authors produced cDNA by 5'RACE using 10-nucleotide random UMIs. From 15-18 subjects, over 180 million TCR-beta sequences were obtained in each sequencing run. TCRdb re-called the 5' RACE reads through MiXCR, storing one row per CDR3 protein. Of about 59,000 distinct CDR3 sequences listed, less than 25% are singletons. This clonotype has a count of ten or more. Its antigen is not identified. Time point indicated: technical triplicate 2. Sequencing input: PBMCs. The clonotype originates from a man between 60 and 75 years old with HTLV-1-associated myelopathy (HAM/TSP). The J gene is TRBJ2-5, the V gene TRBV5-1, with D perhaps TRBD1 (5 bases). CDR3 in amino acids: CASSLAESRARRETQYF. The CDR3 DNA follows: TGCGCCAGCAGCTTGGCCGAAAGCAGGGCCAGGCGGGAGACCCAGTACTTC.